This record looks at one T cell receptor beta chain sequence and its context. Its cognate antigen is unknown. TCRdb re-derived calls from the RT-PCR reads in MiXCR, one entry per CDR3 protein. This repertoire shows hundreds of thousands of distinct CDR3 sequences, around 8% found once; its top ten account for 10% to 15%. This sample is drawn from a study of response to subunit inactivated influenza vaccine. The CDR3 has 15 amino acids. V lost 2 bases and J lost 3, with 14 bases in between. Germline CDR1 is MGHRA and CDR2 is YSYEKL. General study findings and limits: Authors suggested each seasonal influenza vaccination recruits few new T cells.

The receptor comes from a man aged 50-75 years who received an inactivated influenza vaccine. The chain links TRBV4-1 to TRBJ2-7; D not certain. This sample comprised PBMCs from blood, obtained about 24 months after vaccination. CDR3 in DNA: TGCGCCAGCAGCCAATCCCAGACCGAATACTACGAGCAGTACTTC. This gives the protein CASSQSQTEYYEQYF.